The clone carrying this T cell receptor (beta chain) appeared a few times. This sample was included in a study of T-cell reconstitution after alpha-beta-depleted transplantation in children. CDR1 and CDR2 (germline): SGHAT, FQNNGV. Trimming took 5 bases from V and 0 from J, leaving 23 bases between them. CDR3 size: 20 residues. Unique molecular identifiers were incorporated during preparation of the TCRbeta library. TCRdb redid the calling of the PCR reads with MiXCR, one entry per CDR3 protein. This table holds about 600,000 distinct CDR3 sequences, about 10% found once. The source material was PBMCs from the stem cell graft donor, sampled from the stem cell graft. The chain joins TRBV11-2 to TRBJ2-6; tentatively, D is TRBD2 (7 bases). This receptor was identified in a human donor who donated a stem cell graft to a child with acute myeloid leukemia. The CDR3 here is CASSAHDLARGASGANVLTF. CDR3 DNA: TGTGCCAGCAGCGCCCATGACTTGGCCCGGGGGGCCTCTGGGGCCAACGTCCTGACTTTC.